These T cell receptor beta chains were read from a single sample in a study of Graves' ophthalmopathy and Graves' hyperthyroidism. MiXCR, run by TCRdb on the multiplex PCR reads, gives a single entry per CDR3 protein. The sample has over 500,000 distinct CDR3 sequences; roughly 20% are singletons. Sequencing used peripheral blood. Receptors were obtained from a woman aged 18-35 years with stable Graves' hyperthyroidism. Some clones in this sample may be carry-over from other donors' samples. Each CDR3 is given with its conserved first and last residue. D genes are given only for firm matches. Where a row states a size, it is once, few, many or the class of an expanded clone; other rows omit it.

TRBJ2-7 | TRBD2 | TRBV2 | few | CASSEGLAGWEQYF | TGTGCCAGCAGTGAAGGGCTAGCGGGGTGGGAGCAGTACTTC
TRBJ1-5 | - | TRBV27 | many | CASSPTRLNQPQHF | TGTGCCAGCAGTCCAACCAGGCTCAATCAGCCCCAGCATTTT
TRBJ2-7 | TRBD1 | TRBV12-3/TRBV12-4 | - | CASSFGPPGQDYEQYF | TGTGCCAGCAGTTTTGGTCCTCCGGGACAGGACTACGAGCAGTACTTC
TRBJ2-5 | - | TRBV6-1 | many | CASISAETQYF | TGTGCCAGCATCTCCGCGGAGACCCAGTACTTC
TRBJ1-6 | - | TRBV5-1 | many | CASSLGQPSSPLHF | TGCGCCAGCAGCTTGGGACAGCCGAGCTCACCCCTCCACTTT
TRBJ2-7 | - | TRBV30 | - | CAWSPPRTVPYEQCF | TGTGCCTGGAGTCCCCCCCGGACGGTCCCCTACGAGCAGTGCTTC
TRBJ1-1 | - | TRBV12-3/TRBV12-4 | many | CASSLSVWGPNTEAFF | TGTGCCAGCAGTTTGTCAGTGTGGGGACCAAACACTGAAGCTTTCTTT
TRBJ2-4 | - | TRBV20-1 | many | CSATYMGVAKNIQYF | TGCAGTGCTACTTATATGGGGGTAGCCAAAAACATTCAGTACTTC
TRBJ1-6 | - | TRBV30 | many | CALNRDNYNSPLHF | TGTGCCTTAAACCGGGACAACTATAATTCACCCCTCCACTTT
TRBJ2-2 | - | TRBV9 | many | CASSTTAEGELFF | TGTGCCAGCAGCACCACGGCAGAGGGGGAGCTGTTTTTT
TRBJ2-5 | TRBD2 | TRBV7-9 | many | CASSFFGGLQETQYF | TGTGCCAGCAGCTTTTTCGGGGGACTACAAGAGACCCAGTACTTC
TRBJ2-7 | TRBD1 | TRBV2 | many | CASGRTGSLNEQYF | TGTGCCAGCGGACGGACAGGGTCTCTAAATGAGCAGTACTTC
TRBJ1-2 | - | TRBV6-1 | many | CASSVGGGYGYTF | TGTGCCAGCAGTGTGGGTGGGGGCTATGGCTACACCTTC
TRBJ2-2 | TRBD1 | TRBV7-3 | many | CASSQTGANTGELFF | TGTGCCAGCAGCCAGACAGGGGCGAACACCGGGGAGCTGTTTTTT
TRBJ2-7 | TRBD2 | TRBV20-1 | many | CSAIRSTGGLYEQYF | TGCAGTGCCATCCGGTCCACGGGGGGACTCTACGAGCAGTACTTC
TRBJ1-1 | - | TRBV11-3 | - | CASSLGSLRNTEAFF | TGTGCCAGCAGCTTAGGATCCCTACGGAACACTGAAGCTTTCTTT
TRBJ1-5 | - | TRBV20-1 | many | CSATAPEVPQHF | TGCAGTGCTACCGCACCCGAGGTGCCCCAGCATTTT
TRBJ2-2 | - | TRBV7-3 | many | CASSLGLTTGELFF | TGTGCCAGCAGCTTAGGTCTCACCACCGGGGAGCTGTTTTTT
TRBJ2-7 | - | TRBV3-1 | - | CASSQDRQIYEQYF | TGTGCCAGCAGCCAAGATCGGCAGATCTACGAGCAGTACTTC
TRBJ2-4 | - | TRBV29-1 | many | CSARIAKNIQYF | TGCAGCGCCAGGATAGCCAAAAACATTCAGTACTTC
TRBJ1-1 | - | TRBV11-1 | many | CASSLEVGFGMGSWTEAFF | TGTGCCAGCAGCTTAGAGGTCGGATTCGGGATGGGTTCATGGACTGAAGCTTTCTTT
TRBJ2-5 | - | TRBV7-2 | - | CASSLNLRSAQETQYF | TGTGCCAGCAGCTTAAATCTTAGGTCAGCCCAAGAGACCCAGTACTTC
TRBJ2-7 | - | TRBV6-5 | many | CATHPDSYEQYF | TGTGCCACCCACCCGGACAGCTACGAGCAGTACTTC
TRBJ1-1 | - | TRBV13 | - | CASSLGEGKNTEAFF | TGTGCCAGCAGCTTAGGGGAGGGGAAGAACACTGAAGCTTTCTTT
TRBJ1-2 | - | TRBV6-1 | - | CASSQATEYYGYTF | TGTGCCAGCAGTCAAGCGACGGAGTACTATGGCTACACCTTC
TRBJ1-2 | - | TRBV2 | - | CASSGSTEAYGYTF | TGTGCCAGCAGTGGGAGCACTGAGGCGTATGGCTACACCTTC
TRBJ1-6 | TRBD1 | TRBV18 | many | CASSTDRGNSPLHF | TGTGCCAGCTCAACCGACAGGGGAAATTCACCCCTCCACTTT
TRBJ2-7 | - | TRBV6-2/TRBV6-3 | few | CASRSVRGEQYF | TGTGCCAGCAGGTCGGTGAGGGGCGAGCAGTACTTC
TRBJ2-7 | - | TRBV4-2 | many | CASSQDLQSYEQYF | TGTGCCAGCAGCCAAGATTTGCAGAGCTACGAGCAGTACTTC
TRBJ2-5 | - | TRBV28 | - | CASSPREGLAQETQYF | TGTGCCAGCAGTCCGCGCGAGGGGTTGGCCCAAGAGACCCAGTACTTC
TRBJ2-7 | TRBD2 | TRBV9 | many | CASSVESGRAKQYF | TGTGCCAGCAGCGTAGAAAGCGGGAGGGCGAAGCAGTACTTC
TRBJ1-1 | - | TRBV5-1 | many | CASSLQYMGPWNTEAFF | TGCGCCAGCAGCTTGCAATATATGGGACCGTGGAACACTGAAGCTTTCTTT
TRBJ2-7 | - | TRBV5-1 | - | CASSLTGRRSYEQYF | TGCGCCAGCAGCTTGACCGGACGCCGCTCCTACGAGCAGTACTTC
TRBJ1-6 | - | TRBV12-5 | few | CASGHRERDSPLHF | TGTGCTAGTGGACACAGGGAACGCGATTCACCCCTCCACTTT
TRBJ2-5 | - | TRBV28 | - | CASSFSGGFETQYF | TGTGCCAGCAGTTTTTCGGGGGGCTTTGAGACCCAGTACTTC
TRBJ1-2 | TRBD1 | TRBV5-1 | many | CASSLGQGSLYGYTF | TGCGCCAGCAGCTTGGGACAGGGGAGTCTGTATGGCTACACCTTC
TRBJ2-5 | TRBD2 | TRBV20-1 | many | CSASIRGRGQETQYF | TGCAGTGCTAGTATTCGCGGGAGAGGGCAAGAGACCCAGTACTTC
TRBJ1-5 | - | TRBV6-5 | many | CASSYSIGQVQPQHF | TGTGCCAGCAGTTACTCGATCGGGCAAGTTCAGCCCCAGCATTTT
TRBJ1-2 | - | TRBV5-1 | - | CASSLAAATNYGYTF | TGCGCCAGCAGCTTGGCAGCAGCTACTAACTATGGCTACACCTTC
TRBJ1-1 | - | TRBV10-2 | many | CASRWTENTEAFF | TGCGCCAGCAGATGGACAGAGAACACTGAAGCTTTCTTT
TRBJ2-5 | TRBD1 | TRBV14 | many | CASSSRDRVVGETQYF | TGTGCCAGCAGCTCCCGGGACAGGGTCGTGGGAGAGACCCAGTACTTC
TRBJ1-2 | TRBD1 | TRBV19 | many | CASRSTGTANYGYTF | TGTGCCAGTAGGTCTACCGGGACAGCTAACTATGGCTACACCTTC
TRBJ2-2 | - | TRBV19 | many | CASSLARAAGNTGELFF | TGTGCCAGTAGCCTTGCTCGGGCGGCAGGGAACACCGGGGAGCTGTTTTTT
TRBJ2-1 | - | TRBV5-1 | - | CASSFNSQNNEQFF | TGCGCCAGCAGCTTTAACAGTCAAAACAATGAGCAGTTCTTC
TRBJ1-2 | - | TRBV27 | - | CASSSLGQSYGYTF | TGTGCCAGCAGTTCCCTTGGACAGTCTTATGGCTACACCTTC
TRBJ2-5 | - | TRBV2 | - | CASQTTGSETQYF | TGTGCCAGCCAGACAACAGGGTCGGAGACCCAGTACTTC
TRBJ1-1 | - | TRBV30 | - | CAWRSGRSRAEAFF | TGTGCCTGGAGGTCCGGGAGAAGTAGGGCTGAAGCTTTCTTT
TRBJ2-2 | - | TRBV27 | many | CASSPTRGITGELFF | TGTGCCAGCAGTCCCACAAGGGGCATCACCGGGGAGCTGTTTTTT
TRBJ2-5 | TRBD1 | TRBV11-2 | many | CASSAGTGVWETQYF | TGTGCCAGCAGCGCGGGGACAGGGGTATGGGAGACCCAGTACTTC
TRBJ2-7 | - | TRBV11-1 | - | CASSLAPRGALNSYEQYF | TGTGCCAGCAGCTTAGCGCCTCGCGGGGCCCTTAACTCCTACGAGCAGTACTTC
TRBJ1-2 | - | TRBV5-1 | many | CASSLREGYGYTF | TGCGCCAGCAGCTTAAGGGAGGGTTATGGCTACACCTTC
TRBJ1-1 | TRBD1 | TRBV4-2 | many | CASSPMTGKLAFF | TGTGCCAGCAGCCCAATGACAGGGAAATTAGCTTTCTTT